The entry below describes one TCR beta chain. The data stem from a study of blood T cell repertoires in COVID-19. TCRdb's table, derived via immunoSEQ multiplex PCR, lists solely in-frame clones and lacks some. The table shows 35,000 to 55,000 clones, with 87% occurring only once. What was sequenced was peripheral blood. The clonotype originates from a human donor in a cohort sampled during active COVID-19.

As DNA, the CDR3 is TGTGCCAGTAGTCCAGGCGACAGGGGACCGACCTACGAGCAGTACTTC. This translates into CASSPGDRGPTYEQYF. The chain couples TRBV19 to TRBJ2-7; 8 bases are a match to TRBD1. V shed 5 bases and J 2 bases; nucleotides not matched to a gene: 11. Germline V lookup: CDR1 LNHDA, CDR2 SQIVND (reference sequence). The CDR3 contains 16 residues.